This T cell receptor (beta chain) was documented in a study of blood T cell repertoires in COVID-19. Whole-study context: The United States, Italy and Spain were the sources of the acute and convalescent COVID-19 samples. From T cells, B-cell-depleted T cells, or PBMCs came the material, which was cDNA or gDNA.

Measured with immunoSEQ multiplex PCR; TCRdb has only the in-frame clones, and not every one. Here the sample spans under 300,000 clones, more than 70% being singletons. CDR3 length: 16 residues. Germline lookup yields CDR1 LNHDA and CDR2 SQIVND (reference sequence). Trimming cost V 3 bases and J 3 bases, with 17 bases left between them. The sample holds one count of this clone. This chain connects TRBV19 to TRBJ1-2; tentatively, D is TRBD1 (5 bases). The sequence came from a woman in her 40s who had recovered from COVID-19. Sequenced: peripheral blood. The CDR3 nucleotides read TGTGCCAGTAGTATGGGGCCCCGCAGGGTCGACTATGGCTACACCTTC. Protein product: CASSMGPRRVDYGYTF.